These T cell receptor beta chains were read from a single sample in a study of pediatric ulcerative colitis. Assay used: immunoSEQ multiplex PCR; TCRdb lists only in-frame clones, some missing. The table lists about 34,000 clones, roughly four fifths of them singletons. Sequences were obtained from gut tissue. These receptors originate from a boy aged 5-17 years with severe ulcerative colitis. Both conserved end residues are part of each CDR3.

v_gene	j_gene	CDR3aa
TRBV6-1	TRBJ1-1	CASSESPRARVENTEAFF
TRBV19	TRBJ1-1	CASTGGGVRVNTEAFF
TRBV30	TRBJ1-1	CAWSVRFREAFF
TRBV18	TRBJ2-2	CASRQDGDTGELFF
TRBV9	TRBJ1-2	CASSPRGAGEFYGYTF
TRBV28	TRBJ1-2	CASSPNIWGQGYGYTF
TRBV11-2	TRBJ2-7	CASSSTGDRAFPYEQYF
TRBV2	TRBJ1-5	CASRTGAHSNQPQHF
TRBV19	TRBJ2-7	CASSKVPGQGAGDEQYF
TRBV4-1	TRBJ1-4	CASSQAGGIATNEKLFF
TRBV6-6	TRBJ2-2	CASRQAGELFF
TRBV7-6	TRBJ2-5	CASSLGTRSGTSRETQYF
TRBV5-8	TRBJ2-3	CASSLDRGTDTQYF
TRBV13	TRBJ2-3	CASSPTSGGASTQYF
TRBV6-4	TRBJ2-3	CASSERGDSTDTQYF
TRBV27	TRBJ2-7	CASSLFGDGSYEQYF
TRBV11-2	TRBJ2-7	CASSRGGGYEQYF
TRBV4-2	TRBJ2-1	CASSQAPGQDDEQFF
TRBV19	TRBJ2-5	CASKQGETQYF
TRBV29-1	TRBJ1-1	CSAPPKDRGNTEAFF
TRBV7-6	TRBJ2-7	CASSSDPGDLYEQYF
TRBV6-5	TRBJ1-2	CASSFTGTMSFYGYTF
TRBV2	TRBJ1-1	CASRSLQGYTEAFF
TRBV4-1	TRBJ2-7	CASSYPDRAYEQYF
TRBV6-5	TRBJ1-1	CASTATVNTEAFF
TRBV23-1	TRBJ2-7	CASSPLCEQYF
TRBV5-1	TRBJ2-3	CASRLVGGLSTDTQYF
TRBV5-1	TRBJ1-4	CASSWLQGGNEKLFF
TRBV4-1	TRBJ1-5	CASSKNQQGAEGQPQHF
TRBV11-2	TRBJ1-1	CASSLPDVTEAFF
TRBV7-2	TRBJ2-7	CASSLAAGPYSYEQYF
TRBV6-1	TRBJ1-2	CASSEGRPTSGYGYTF
TRBV9	TRBJ1-3	CASSVRSSGNTIYF
TRBV5-6	TRBJ2-2	CASSLGDRGNGELFF
TRBV25-1	TRBJ1-2	CASSEYGTVTSAGGYTF
TRBV4-2	TRBJ2-1	CASSQDGVSEQFF
TRBV4-1	TRBJ1-1	CASSLSPEYEAFF
TRBV5-1	TRBJ2-1	CASAGVGEQFF
TRBV7-2	TRBJ2-1	CASSLSRVPFF
TRBV6-1	TRBJ1-3	CASSFDDSGNTIYF
TRBV2	TRBJ1-2	CASSPRTAYGYTF
TRBV7-8	TRBJ1-3	CASSLISNSLASGNTIYF
TRBV7-9	TRBJ2-1	CASSLVGGTEQFF
TRBV6-5	TRBJ2-2	CASSYAGQNTGELFF
TRBV6-1	TRBJ2-5	CASSESGPDTQYF
TRBV4-2	TRBJ2-7	CASSQVGMSSYEQYF
TRBV28	TRBJ2-1	CASRGLAGPNNEQFF
TRBV28	TRBJ1-1	CASSLGGTNTEAFF
TRBV7-8	TRBJ2-7	CASRGQGANYEQYF
TRBV19	TRBJ1-1	CASSIDWETEAFF
TRBV7-2	TRBJ1-1	CASSLESAGIGTEAFF
TRBV4-1	TRBJ2-7	CASSHLMGGAEGYEQYF
TRBV19	TRBJ2-1	CASREGGYYNEQFF
TRBV11-1	TRBJ2-7	CASSFRGEQYF
TRBV5-1	TRBJ1-1	CASSRQEGTEAFF
TRBV29-1	TRBJ1-5	CSVALTGGENQPQHF